The T cell receptor (beta chain) described here comes from a study of cytomegalovirus exposure and HLA in healthy donors. This clone has more than one count but fewer than ten. The PCR was carried out with 60 Vbeta primers and 13 Jbeta primers. Data came from immunoSEQ multiplex PCR; TCRdb stores just in-frame clones and leaves some out. Counted here are roughly 150,000 clones, approximately 81% occurring once; the ten biggest clones make up nearly 2.5%. From germline, CDR1 is SGHTA and CDR2 FQGNSA. This CDR3 contains 14 residues. V gave up 7 bases and J gave up 4 bases, with 13 bases separating them.

The sequence came from a male donor in good health and CMV-seronegative. The sequenced material came from PBMCs. The chain is built from TRBV7-2 and TRBJ1-4; D perhaps matches TRBD1 (6 bases). The CDR3 spells CASNKQGLNEKLFF. Here the CDR3 DNA reads TGTGCCAGCAACAAACAGGGTCTTAATGAAAAACTGTTTTTT. The whole variable domain, filled in from reference TRBV7-2 and TRBJ1-4, reads GAGVSQSPSNKVTEKGKDVELRCDPISGHTALYWYRQSLGQGLEFLIYFQGNSAPDKSGLPSDRFSAERTGGSVSTLTIQRTQQEDSAVYLCASNKQGLNEKLFFGSGTQLSVL.